This T cell receptor beta chain was sequenced for a study of blood T cells in healthy people across ages. Deletions cut 4 bases from V and 8 bases from J, with 20 bases between. Germline assignment: CDR1 LGHNA and CDR2 YSLEER. The CDR3 runs 15 residues. Sample-barcoded 5' priming and a J-beta primer mix drove a second PCR of 7 to 11 cycles. The template-switch adaptor, which had 12 random nucleotides, put a tag on each cDNA molecule. Individual samples furnished no less than 2.5 million CDR3-containing paired-end reads apiece. MiXCR, run by TCRdb on the 5' RACE reads, gives a single entry per CDR3 protein. The sample includes 1.5 million to 2 million distinct CDR3 sequences, roughly 28% of them seen just once. Per-sample yields of isolated PBMCs were at least 7 million.

This sequence originates from a woman in her thirties in good health. Source material: blood. V is TRBV4-3 and J is TRBJ1-2, with D possibly being TRBD1 (6 bases). The CDR3 loop reads CASSPLPRQGQGYTF. The CDR3 region has the DNA TGCGCCAGCAGCCCCCTTCCTCGCCAGGGGCAAGGCTACACCTTC.